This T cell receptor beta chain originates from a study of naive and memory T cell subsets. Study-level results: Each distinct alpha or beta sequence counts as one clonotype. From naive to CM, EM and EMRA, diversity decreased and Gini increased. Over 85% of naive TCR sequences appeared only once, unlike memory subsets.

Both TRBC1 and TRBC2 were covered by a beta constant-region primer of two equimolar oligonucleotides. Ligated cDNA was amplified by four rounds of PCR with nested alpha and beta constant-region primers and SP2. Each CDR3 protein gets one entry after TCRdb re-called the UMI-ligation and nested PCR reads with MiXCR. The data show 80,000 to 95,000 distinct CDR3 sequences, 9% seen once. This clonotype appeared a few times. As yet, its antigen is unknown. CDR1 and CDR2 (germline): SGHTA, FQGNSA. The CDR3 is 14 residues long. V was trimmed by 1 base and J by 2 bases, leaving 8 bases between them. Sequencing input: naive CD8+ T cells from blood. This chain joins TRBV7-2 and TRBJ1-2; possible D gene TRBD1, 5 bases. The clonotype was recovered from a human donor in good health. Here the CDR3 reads CASSLDRQNYGYTF. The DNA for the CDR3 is TGTGCCAGCAGCTTAGACAGGCAGAACTATGGCTACACCTTC.